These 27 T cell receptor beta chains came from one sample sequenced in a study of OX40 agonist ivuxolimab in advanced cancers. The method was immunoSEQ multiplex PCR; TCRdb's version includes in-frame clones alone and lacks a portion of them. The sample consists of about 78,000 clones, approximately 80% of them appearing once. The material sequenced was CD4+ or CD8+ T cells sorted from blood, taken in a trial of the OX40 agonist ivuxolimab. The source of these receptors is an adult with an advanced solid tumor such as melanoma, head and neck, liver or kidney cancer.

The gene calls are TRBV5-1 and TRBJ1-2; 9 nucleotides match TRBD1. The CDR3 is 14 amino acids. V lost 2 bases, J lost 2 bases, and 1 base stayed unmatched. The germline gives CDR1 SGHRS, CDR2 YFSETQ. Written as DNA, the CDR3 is TGCGCCAGCAGCTTTGGGACAGGGAACTATGGCTACACCTTC. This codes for CASSFGTGNYGYTF.

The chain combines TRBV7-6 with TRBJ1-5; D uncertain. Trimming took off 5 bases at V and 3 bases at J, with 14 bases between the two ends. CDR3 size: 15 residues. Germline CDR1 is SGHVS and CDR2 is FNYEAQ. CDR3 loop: CASSLLGQLNQPQHF. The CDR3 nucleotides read TGTGCCAGCAGCCTTCTCGGGCAGCTCAATCAGCCCCAGCATTTT.

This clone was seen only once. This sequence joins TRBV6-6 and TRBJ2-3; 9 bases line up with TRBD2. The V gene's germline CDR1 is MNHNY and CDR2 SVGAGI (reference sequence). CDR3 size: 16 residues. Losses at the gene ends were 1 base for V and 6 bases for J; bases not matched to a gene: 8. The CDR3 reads CASSYFQAGGGDTQYF. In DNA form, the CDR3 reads TGTGCCAGCAGTTACTTTCAAGCGGGAGGAGGTGATACGCAGTATTTT.

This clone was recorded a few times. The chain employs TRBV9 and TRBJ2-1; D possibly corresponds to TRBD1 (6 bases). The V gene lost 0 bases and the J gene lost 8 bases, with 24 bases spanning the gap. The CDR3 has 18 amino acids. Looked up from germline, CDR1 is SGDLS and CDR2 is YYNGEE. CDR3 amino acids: CASSVATSGTGWSHEQFF. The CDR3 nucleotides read TGTGCCAGCAGCGTAGCTACGAGTGGAACAGGGTGGTCCCATGAGCAGTTCTTC.

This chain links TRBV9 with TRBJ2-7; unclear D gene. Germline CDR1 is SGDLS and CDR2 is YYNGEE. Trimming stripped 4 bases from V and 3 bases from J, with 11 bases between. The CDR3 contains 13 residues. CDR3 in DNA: TGTGCCAGCAGCCCTACCTTAGTCTACGAGCAGTACTTC. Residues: CASSPTLVYEQYF.

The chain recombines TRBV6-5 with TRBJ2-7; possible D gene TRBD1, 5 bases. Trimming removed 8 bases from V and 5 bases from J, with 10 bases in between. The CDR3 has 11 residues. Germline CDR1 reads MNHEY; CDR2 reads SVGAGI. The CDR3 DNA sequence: TGTGCCAGCTATGCAGGGCACGAGCAGTACTTC. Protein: CASYAGHEQYF.

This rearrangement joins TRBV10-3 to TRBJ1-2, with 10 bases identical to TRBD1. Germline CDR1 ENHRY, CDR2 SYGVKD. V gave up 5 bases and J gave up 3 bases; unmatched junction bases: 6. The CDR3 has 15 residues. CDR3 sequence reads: CAISPIGTGDYGYTF. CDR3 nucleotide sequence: TGTGCCATCAGTCCAATAGGGACAGGGGACTATGGCTACACCTTC.

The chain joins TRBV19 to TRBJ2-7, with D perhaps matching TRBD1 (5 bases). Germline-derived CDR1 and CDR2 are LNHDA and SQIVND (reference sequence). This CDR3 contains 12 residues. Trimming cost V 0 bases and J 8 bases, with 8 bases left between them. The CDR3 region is CASSIEKGKQYF. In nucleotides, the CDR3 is TGTGCCAGTAGTATAGAAAAGGGGAAGCAGTACTTC.

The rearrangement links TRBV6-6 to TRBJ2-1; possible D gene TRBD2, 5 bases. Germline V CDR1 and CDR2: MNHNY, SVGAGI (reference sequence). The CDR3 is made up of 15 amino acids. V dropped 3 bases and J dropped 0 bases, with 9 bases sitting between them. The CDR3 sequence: CASSYLGSSYNEQFF. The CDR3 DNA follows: TGTGCCAGCAGTTATCTTGGGAGCTCCTACAATGAGCAGTTCTTC.

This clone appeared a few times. The CDR3 reads CASSTLGRGAHRRETQYF. CDR3 bases: TGTGCCAGCAGTACCCTAGGCAGGGGGGCCCATCGCCGAGAGACCCAGTACTTC. The V gene is TRBV27, the J gene TRBJ2-5; a weak D match, TRBD1 (7 bases). Germline assignment: CDR1 MNHEY and CDR2 SMNVEV (reference sequence). Trimming cost V 5 bases and J 4 bases, with 26 bases left between them. The CDR3 extends over 18 amino acids.

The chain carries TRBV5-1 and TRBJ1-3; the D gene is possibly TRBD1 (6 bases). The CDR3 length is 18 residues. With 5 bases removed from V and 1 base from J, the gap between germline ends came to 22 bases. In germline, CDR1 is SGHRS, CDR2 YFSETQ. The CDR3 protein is CASSWRGAGAHSGNTIYF. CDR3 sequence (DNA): TGCGCCAGCAGTTGGCGGGGGGCAGGGGCCCATTCTGGAAACACCATATATTTT.

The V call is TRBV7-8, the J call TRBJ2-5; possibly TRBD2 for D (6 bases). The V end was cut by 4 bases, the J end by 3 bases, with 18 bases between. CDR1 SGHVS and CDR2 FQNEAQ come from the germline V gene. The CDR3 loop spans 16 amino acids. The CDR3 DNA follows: TGTGCCAGCAGCTCTTATGGCCGCGGGGTAGAAGAGACCCAGTACTTC. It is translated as CASSSYGRGVEETQYF.

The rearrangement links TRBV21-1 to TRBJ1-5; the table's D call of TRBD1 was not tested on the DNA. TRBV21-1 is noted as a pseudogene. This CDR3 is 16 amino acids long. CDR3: CASSSGTPYSNQPQHF. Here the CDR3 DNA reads TGTGCCAGCAGCAGTGGGACACCGTATAGCAATCAGCCCCAGCATTTT.

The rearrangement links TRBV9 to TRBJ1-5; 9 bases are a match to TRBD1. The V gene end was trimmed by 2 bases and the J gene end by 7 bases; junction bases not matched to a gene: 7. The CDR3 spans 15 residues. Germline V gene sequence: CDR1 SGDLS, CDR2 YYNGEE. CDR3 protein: CASSVSVGTGQPQHF. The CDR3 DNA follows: TGTGCCAGCAGCGTCAGCGTAGGGACAGGGCAGCCCCAGCATTTT. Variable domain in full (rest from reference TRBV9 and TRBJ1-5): DSGVTQTPKHLITATGQRVTLRCSPRSGDLSVYWYQQSLDQGLQFLIQYYNGEERAKGNILERFSAQQFPDLHSELNLSSLELGDSALYFCASSVSVGTGQPQHFGDGTRLSIL.

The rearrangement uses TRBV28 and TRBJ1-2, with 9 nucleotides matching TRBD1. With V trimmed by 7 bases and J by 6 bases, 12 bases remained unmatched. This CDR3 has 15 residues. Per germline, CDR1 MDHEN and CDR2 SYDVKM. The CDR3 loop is CASNTGGQGADGYTF. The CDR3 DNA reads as TGTGCCAGCAATACCGGGGGACAGGGAGCAGATGGCTACACCTTC.

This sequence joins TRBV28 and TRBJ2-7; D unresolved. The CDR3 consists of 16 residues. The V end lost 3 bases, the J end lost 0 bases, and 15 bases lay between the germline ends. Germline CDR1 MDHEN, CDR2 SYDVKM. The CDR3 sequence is CASSFTGSLSSYEQYF. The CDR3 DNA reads TGTGCCAGCAGTTTCACCGGGTCCTTAAGCTCCTACGAGCAGTACTTC.

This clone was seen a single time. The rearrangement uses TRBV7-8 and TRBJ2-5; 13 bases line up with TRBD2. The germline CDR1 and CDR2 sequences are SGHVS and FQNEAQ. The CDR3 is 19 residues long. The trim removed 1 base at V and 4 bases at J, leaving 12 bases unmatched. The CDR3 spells CASSLGILAGGPGAETQYF. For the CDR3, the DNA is TGTGCCAGCAGCTTAGGGATACTAGCGGGAGGGCCGGGGGCAGAGACCCAGTACTTC.

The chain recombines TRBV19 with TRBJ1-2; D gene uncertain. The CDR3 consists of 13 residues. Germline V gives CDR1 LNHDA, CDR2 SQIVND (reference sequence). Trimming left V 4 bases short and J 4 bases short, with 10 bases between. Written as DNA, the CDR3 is TGTGCCAGTAGTACCGGGCCGATCTATGGCTACACCTTC. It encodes CASSTGPIYGYTF. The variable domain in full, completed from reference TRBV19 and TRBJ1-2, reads DGGITQSPKYLFRKEGQNVTLSCEQNLNHDAMYWYRQDPGQGLRLIYYSQIVNDFQKGDIAEGYSVSREKKESFPLTVTSAQKNPTAFYLCASSTGPIYGYTFGSGTRLTVV.

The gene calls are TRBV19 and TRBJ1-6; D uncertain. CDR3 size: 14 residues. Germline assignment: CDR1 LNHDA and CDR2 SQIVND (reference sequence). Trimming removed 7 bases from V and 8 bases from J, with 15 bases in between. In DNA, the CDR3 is TGTGCCAGTACCTCCCGCGGGTTTGATTCACCCCTCCACTTT. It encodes CASTSRGFDSPLHF.

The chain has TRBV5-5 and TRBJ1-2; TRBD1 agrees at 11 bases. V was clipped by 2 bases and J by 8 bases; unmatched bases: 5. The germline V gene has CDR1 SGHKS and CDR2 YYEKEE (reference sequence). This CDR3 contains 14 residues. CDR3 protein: CASSFGQGAEGYTF. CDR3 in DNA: TGTGCCAGCAGCTTTGGACAGGGGGCGGAGGGCTACACCTTC. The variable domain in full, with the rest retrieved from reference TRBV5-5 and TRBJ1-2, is DAGVTQSPTHLIKTRGQQVTLRCSPISGHKSVSWYQQVLGQGPQFIFQYYEKEERGRGNFPDRFSARQFPNYSSELNVNALLLGDSALYLCASSFGQGAEGYTFGSGTRLTVV.

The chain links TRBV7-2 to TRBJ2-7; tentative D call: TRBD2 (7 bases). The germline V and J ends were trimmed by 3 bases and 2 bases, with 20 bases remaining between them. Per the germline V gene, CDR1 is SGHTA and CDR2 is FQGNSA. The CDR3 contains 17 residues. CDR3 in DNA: TGTGCCAGCAGCTTTAGGGGGGGCCGGGGCAGTGCCTACGAGCAGTACTTC. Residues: CASSFRGGRGSAYEQYF.

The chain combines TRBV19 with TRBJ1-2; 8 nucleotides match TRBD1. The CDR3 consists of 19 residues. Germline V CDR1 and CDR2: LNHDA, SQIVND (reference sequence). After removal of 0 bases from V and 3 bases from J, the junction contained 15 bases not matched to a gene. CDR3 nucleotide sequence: TGTGCCAGTAGTATAGACACAACATCGGCGAACAGGGGGTACTATGGCTACACCTTC. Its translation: CASSIDTTSANRGYYGYTF.

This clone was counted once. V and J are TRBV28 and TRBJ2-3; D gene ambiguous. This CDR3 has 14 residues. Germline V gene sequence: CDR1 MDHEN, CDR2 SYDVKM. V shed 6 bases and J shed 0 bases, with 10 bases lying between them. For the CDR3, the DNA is TGTGCCAGCAGCCCTGGTGGAAGCACAGATACGCAGTATTTT. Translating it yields CASSPGGSTDTQYF.

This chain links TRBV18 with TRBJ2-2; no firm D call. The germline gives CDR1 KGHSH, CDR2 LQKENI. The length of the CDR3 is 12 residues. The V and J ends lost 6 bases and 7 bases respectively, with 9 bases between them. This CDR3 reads CASSHLNGELFF. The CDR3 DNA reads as TGTGCCAGCTCGCACCTTAACGGGGAGCTGTTTTTT.

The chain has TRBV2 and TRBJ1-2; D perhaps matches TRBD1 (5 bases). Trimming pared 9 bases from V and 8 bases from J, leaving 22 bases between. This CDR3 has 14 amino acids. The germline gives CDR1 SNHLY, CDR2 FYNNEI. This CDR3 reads CARGLGREARGYTF. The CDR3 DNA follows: TGTGCCAGAGGGCTGGGCAGGGAGGCGAGAGGCTACACCTTC.

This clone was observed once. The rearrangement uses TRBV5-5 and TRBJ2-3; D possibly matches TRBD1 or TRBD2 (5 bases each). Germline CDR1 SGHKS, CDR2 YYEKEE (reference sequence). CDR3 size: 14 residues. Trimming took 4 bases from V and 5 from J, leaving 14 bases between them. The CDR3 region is CASSTWSGLDTQYF. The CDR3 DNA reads TGTGCCAGCAGCACCTGGTCGGGGCTAGATACGCAGTATTTT.

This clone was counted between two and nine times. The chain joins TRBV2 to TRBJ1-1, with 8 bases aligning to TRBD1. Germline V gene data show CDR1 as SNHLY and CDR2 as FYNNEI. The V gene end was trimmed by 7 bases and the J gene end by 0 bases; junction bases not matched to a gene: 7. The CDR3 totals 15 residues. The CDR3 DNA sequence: TGTGCCAGCAAGGACAGGGACAGGATGAACACTGAAGCTTTCTTT. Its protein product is CASKDRDRMNTEAFF.